This TCR beta chain was identified during a study of blood T cell repertoires in COVID-19. Study information: COVID-19 samples collected from the United States, Italy and Spain covered acute and convalescent phases.

Produced via immunoSEQ multiplex PCR; TCRdb's table is partial and in-frame only. The data show 250,000 to 300,000 clones, less than 85% seen once. This receptor was taken from a man aged 55 to 70 who had recovered from COVID-19. Material for sequencing was peripheral blood.

Here the CDR3 reads CASSETGVETQYF. CDR3 nucleotide sequence: TGCGCCAGCAGTGAGACAGGGGTAGAGACCCAGTACTTC. The chain employs TRBV10-1 and TRBJ2-5; 7 bases map to TRBD1. CDR3 length: 13 amino acids. Germline CDR1 and CDR2: WNHNN and SYGVQD (reference sequence). Losses at the gene ends were 2 bases for V and 4 bases for J; bases not matched to a gene: 1.